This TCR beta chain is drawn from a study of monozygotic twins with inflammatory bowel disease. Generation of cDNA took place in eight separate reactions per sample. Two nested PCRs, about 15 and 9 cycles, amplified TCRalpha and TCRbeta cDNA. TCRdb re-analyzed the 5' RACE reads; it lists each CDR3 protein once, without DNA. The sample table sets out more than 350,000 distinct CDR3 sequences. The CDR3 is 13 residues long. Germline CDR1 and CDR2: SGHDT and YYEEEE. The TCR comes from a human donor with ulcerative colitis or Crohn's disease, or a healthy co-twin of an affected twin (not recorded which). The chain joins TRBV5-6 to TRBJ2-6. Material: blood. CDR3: CASSFAGANVLTF.